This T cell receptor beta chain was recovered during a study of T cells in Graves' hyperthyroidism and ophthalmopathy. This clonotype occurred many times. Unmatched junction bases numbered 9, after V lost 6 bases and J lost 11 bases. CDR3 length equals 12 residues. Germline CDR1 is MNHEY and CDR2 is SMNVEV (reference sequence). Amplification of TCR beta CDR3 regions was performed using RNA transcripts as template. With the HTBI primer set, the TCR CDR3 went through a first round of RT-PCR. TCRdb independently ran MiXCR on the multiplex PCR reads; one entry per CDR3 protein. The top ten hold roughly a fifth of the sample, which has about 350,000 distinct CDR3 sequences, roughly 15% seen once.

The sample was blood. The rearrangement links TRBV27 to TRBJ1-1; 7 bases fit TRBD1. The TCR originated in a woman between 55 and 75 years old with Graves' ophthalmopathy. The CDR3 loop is CASSIRGGMAFF. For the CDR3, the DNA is TGTGCCAGCAGCATCAGGGGGGGTATGGCTTTCTTT.